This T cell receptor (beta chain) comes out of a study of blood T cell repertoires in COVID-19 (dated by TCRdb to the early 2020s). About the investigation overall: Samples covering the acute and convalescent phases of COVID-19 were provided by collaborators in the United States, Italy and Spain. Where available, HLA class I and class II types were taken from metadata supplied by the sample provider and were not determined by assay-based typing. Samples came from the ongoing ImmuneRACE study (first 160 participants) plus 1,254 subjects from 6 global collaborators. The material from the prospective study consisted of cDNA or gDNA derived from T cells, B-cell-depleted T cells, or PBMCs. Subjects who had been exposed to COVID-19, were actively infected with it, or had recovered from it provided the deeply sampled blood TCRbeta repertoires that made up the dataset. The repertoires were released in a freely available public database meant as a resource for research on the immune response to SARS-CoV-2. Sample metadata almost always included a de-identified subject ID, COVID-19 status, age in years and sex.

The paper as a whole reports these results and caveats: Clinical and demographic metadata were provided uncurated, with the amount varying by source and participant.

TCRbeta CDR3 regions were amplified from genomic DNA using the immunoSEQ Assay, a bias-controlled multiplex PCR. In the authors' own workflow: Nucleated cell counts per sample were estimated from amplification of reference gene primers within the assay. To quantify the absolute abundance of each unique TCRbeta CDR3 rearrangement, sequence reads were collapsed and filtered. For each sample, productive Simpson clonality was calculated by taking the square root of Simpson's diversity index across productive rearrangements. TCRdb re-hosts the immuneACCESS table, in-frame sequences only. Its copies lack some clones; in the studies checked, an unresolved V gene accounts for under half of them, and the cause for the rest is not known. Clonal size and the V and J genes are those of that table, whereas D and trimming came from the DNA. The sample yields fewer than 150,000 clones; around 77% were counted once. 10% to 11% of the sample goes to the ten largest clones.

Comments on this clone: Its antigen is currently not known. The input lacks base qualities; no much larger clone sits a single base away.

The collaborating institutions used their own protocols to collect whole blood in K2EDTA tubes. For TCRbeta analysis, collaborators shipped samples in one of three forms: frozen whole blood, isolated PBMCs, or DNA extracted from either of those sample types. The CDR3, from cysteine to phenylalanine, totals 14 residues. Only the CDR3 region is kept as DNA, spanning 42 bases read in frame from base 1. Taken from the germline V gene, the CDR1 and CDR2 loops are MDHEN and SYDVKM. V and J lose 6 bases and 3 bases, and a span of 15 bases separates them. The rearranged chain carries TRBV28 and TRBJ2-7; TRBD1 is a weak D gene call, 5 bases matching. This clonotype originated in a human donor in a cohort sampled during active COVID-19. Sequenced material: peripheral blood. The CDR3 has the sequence CASSRKTDIYEQYF. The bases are TGTGCCAGCAGCCGCAAGACAGATATCTACGAGCAGTACTTC.